Following are 2 T cell receptor beta chains from one sample sequenced in a study of STAT5B mutations in CD4+ large granular lymphocyte leukemia. Sequencing used immunoSEQ multiplex PCR; TCRdb keeps in-frame clones, though not all of them. The profile covers around 21,000 clones, with roughly 76% appearing a single time and around 4% taken by the ten largest. The sequenced material came from CD4+ T cells from blood buffy coats. These receptors originate from a human donor in good health.

The V and J genes are TRBV25-1 and TRBJ2-7, with 10 bases identical to TRBD2. With V trimmed by 3 bases and J by 4 bases, 6 bases remained unmatched. The CDR3 is made up of 15 amino acids. CDR1 is MGHDK, CDR2 SYGVNS, per germline. The CDR3 here is CASSDIAGGVYEQYF. CDR3 DNA: TGTGCCAGCAGTGACATAGCGGGAGGAGTGTACGAGCAGTACTTC.

This chain links TRBV5-1 with TRBJ2-5; perhaps TRBD1 as D (5 bases). The CDR3 totals 15 residues. Germline V gives CDR1 SGHRS, CDR2 YFSETQ. V lost 4 bases and J lost 4, with 17 bases in between. The CDR3 region is CASSNAAQGGETQYF. CDR3 nucleotide sequence: TGCGCCAGCAGCAATGCCGCTCAGGGTGGAGAGACCCAGTACTTC.